These 21 T cell receptor beta chains originate from one sample sequenced in a study of OX40 agonist ivuxolimab in advanced cancers. Some clones are missing from TCRdb's copy, which holds only in-frame ones; the method was immunoSEQ multiplex PCR. The sample carries roughly 40,000 clones, around 89% recorded once. The specimen comprised CD4+ or CD8+ T cells sorted from blood, sampled in a trial of the OX40 agonist ivuxolimab. Receptor source: an adult with an advanced solid tumor such as melanoma, head and neck, liver or kidney cancer.

The rearrangement joins TRBV19 to TRBJ1-4, with D maybe TRBD1 (6 bases). The CDR3 spans 16 residues. Per germline, CDR1 LNHDA and CDR2 SQIVND (reference sequence). Trimming shortened V by 5 bases and J by 0 bases, and 13 bases separated the two germline ends. CDR3 in DNA: TGTGCCAGTAGTGTGGACAGTGAGGCAACTAATGAAAAACTGTTTTTT. This codes for CASSVDSEATNEKLFF.

The rearrangement links TRBV27 to TRBJ2-2, with 8 bases aligning to TRBD1. Germline loops: CDR1 MNHEY, CDR2 SMNVEV (reference sequence). The ends lost 5 bases at V and 7 bases at J; junction bases unmatched: 6. The CDR3 runs 14 residues. CDR3 coding DNA: TGTGCCAGCAGTGTAGGACAGGGAAACGGGGAGCTGTTTTTT. Encoded protein: CASSVGQGNGELFF.

This clone was counted a few times. This chain links TRBV5-6 with TRBJ1-5; D unclear. The germline CDR1 and CDR2 sequences are SGHDT and YYEEEE. The CDR3 runs 12 residues. V was cut by 4 bases and J by 6 bases, with 8 bases left in between. The CDR3 DNA follows: TGTGCCAGCAGCACGGGGAGTCAGCCCCAGCATTTT. Its protein is CASSTGSQPQHF.

The genes are TRBV30 and TRBJ1-4, with a tentative D call TRBD1 (5 bases). Trimming removed 0 bases from V and 5 bases from J, with 13 bases in between. Germline CDR1 reads GTSNPN; CDR2 reads SVGIG (reference sequence). The CDR3 is 15 amino acids. In DNA form, the CDR3 reads TGTGCCTGGAGTGTGGAATCAGGGCGAAATGAAAAACTGTTTTTT. Its translation: CAWSVESGRNEKLFF.

This chain joins TRBV7-9 and TRBJ2-7, with a weak D call TRBD2 (6 bases). V lost 1 base, J lost 3 bases, and 13 bases lay in between. The CDR3 runs to 15 residues. Germline CDR1 SEHNR, CDR2 FQNEAQ (reference sequence). CDR3 bases: TGTGCCAGCAGCTTAGGGGGAGGCCCTTTCTACGAGCAGTACTTC. Amino acid sequence: CASSLGGGPFYEQYF.

This chain links TRBV27 with TRBJ2-7; D is possibly TRBD1 (6 bases). The CDR3 length is 17 residues. Per germline, CDR1 MNHEY and CDR2 SMNVEV (reference sequence). Trimming shortened V by 4 bases and J by 7 bases, and 26 bases separated the two germline ends. For the CDR3, the DNA is TGTGCCAGCAGTTCCATCATACAGGGTCGGGCGTTGGGAGAGCAGTACTTC. Protein product: CASSSIIQGRALGEQYF.

The chain uses TRBV27 and TRBJ1-3; D gene ambiguous. Germline V gives CDR1 MNHEY, CDR2 SMNVEV (reference sequence). V was cut by 1 base and J by 0 bases, with 7 bases left in between. CDR3 length: 15 residues. The CDR3 here is CASSLLPVSGNTIYF. The CDR3 DNA reads TGTGCCAGCAGTTTATTACCAGTCTCTGGAAACACCATATATTTT.

CDR3: CASTRNRVWRLGNQPQHF. DNA for the CDR3: TGTGCCAGCACCCGAAACAGGGTATGGCGTTTAGGCAATCAGCCCCAGCATTTT. The V call is TRBV28, the J call TRBJ1-5, with D maybe TRBD1 (6 bases). V shed 7 bases and J shed 2 bases, with 24 bases lying between them. CDR1 is MDHEN, CDR2 SYDVKM, per germline. The CDR3 contains 18 residues.

J is TRBJ1-1 and V is TRBV6-6, with a tentative D call TRBD1 (5 bases). Looked up from germline, CDR1 is MNHNY and CDR2 is SVGAGI (reference sequence). Trimming took 2 bases from V and 6 from J, leaving 7 bases between them. The CDR3 is made up of 12 amino acids. The CDR3 is CASSYGGSEAFF. DNA for the CDR3: TGTGCCAGCAGTTACGGGGGTTCTGAAGCTTTCTTT.

The sample holds one count of this clone. V gene TRBV7-9 combines with J gene TRBJ2-3; possibly TRBD1 for D (6 bases). Trimming cost V 2 bases and J 4 bases, with 13 bases left between them. The CDR3 totals 15 residues. CDR1 is SEHNR, CDR2 FQNEAQ, per germline (reference sequence). The CDR3 protein is CASSLRDKRADTQYF. In DNA, the CDR3 is TGTGCCAGCAGCTTAAGGGACAAAAGGGCAGATACGCAGTATTTT.

This rearrangement joins TRBV2 to TRBJ1-3; D unresolved. V dropped 8 bases and J dropped 6 bases, with 20 bases sitting between them. CDR1 and CDR2 from the germline V gene are SNHLY and FYNNEI. This CDR3 has 15 amino acids. The CDR3 loop is CASSPWAEGENTIYF. CDR3 nucleotide sequence: TGTGCCAGCTCACCTTGGGCGGAGGGTGAAAACACCATATATTTT. The full variable domain, with the rest looked up from reference TRBV2 and TRBJ1-3, is EPEVTQTPSHQVTQMGQEVILRCVPISNHLYFYWYRQILGQKVEFLVSFYNNEISEKSEIFDDQFSVERPDGSNFTLKIRSTKLEDSAMYFCASSPWAEGENTIYFGEGSWLTVV.

By share, this clone ranks as large. The genes are TRBV7-9 and TRBJ1-2, with TRBD1 as a possible D gene (5 bases). Germline assignment: CDR1 SEHNR and CDR2 FQNEAQ (reference sequence). This CDR3 comprises 16 residues. Trimming left V 1 base short and J 8 bases short, with 20 bases between. CDR3 bases: TGTGCCAGCAGCTTAGTGTCCAAGGGTGCGGGGGTCGGCTACACCTTC. Residues: CASSLVSKGAGVGYTF.

V is TRBV6-5 and J is TRBJ1-1; D is unresolved. CDR3 length: 15 amino acids. V was shortened by 0 bases and J by 5 bases, with 13 bases between the two germline ends. The germline CDR1 and CDR2 sequences are MNHEY and SVGAGI. The CDR3 coding sequence is TGTGCCAGCAGTTACTCGAAACATTTGAGGACTGAAGCTTTCTTT. Protein sequence: CASSYSKHLRTEAFF.

This clone has just one count. The chain uses TRBV5-5 and TRBJ1-1; D uncertain. Trimming cost V 0 bases and J 7 bases, with 16 bases left between them. Per germline, CDR1 SGHKS and CDR2 YYEKEE (reference sequence). The CDR3 contains 15 residues. This chain's CDR3 is CASSLGSYGGFEAFF. CDR3 coding DNA: TGTGCCAGCAGCTTGGGTTCGTATGGAGGCTTTGAAGCTTTCTTT. Complete variable domain (other parts from reference TRBV5-5 and TRBJ1-1): DAGVTQSPTHLIKTRGQQVTLRCSPISGHKSVSWYQQVLGQGPQFIFQYYEKEERGRGNFPDRFSARQFPNYSSELNVNALLLGDSALYLCASSLGSYGGFEAFFGQGTRLTVV.

This chain uses TRBV19 with TRBJ2-1, with 10 bases identical to TRBD1. The J segment lost 9 bases and the V segment lost 3 bases, leaving 5 bases of the junction unmatched. CDR1 is LNHDA and CDR2 is SQIVND in the germline V gene (reference sequence). This CDR3 comprises 14 residues. CDR3 bases: TGTGCCAGTAGTATCGACAGGGGGCTAGGTGAGCAGTTCTTC. Translated: CASSIDRGLGEQFF. Filled out from reference TRBV19 and TRBJ2-1, the complete variable domain reads DGGITQSPKYLFRKEGQNVTLSCEQNLNHDAMYWYRQDPGQGLRLIYYSQIVNDFQKGDIAEGYSVSREKKESFPLTVTSAQKNPTAFYLCASSIDRGLGEQFFGPGTRLTVL.

V and J are TRBV5-6 and TRBJ2-5; the match to TRBD1 covers 7 bases. V shed 4 bases, J shed 2 bases, and the junction held 2 bases outside the gene matches. Germline CDR1 reads SGHDT; CDR2 reads YYEEEE. The CDR3 covers 13 residues. CDR3 region: CASSVGQQETQYF. The CDR3 coding sequence is TGTGCCAGCAGCGTGGGACAGCAAGAGACCCAGTACTTC.

A single count supports this clone. The gene calls are TRBV5-1 and TRBJ1-6; 9 nucleotides line up with TRBD1. The CDR3 has 14 residues. CDR1 SGHRS and CDR2 YFSETQ come from the germline V gene. V shed 9 bases and J 7 bases; nucleotides not matched to a gene: 8. The CDR3 spells CATSPGTGNSPLHF. The CDR3 DNA sequence: TGCGCCACCTCCCCCGGGACAGGGAATTCACCCCTCCACTTT.

This chain links TRBV6-1 with TRBJ1-2; 8 nucleotides align to TRBD1. Germline loops: CDR1 MNHNS, CDR2 SASEGT. The CDR3 totals 13 residues. The trim removed 1 base at V and 5 bases at J, leaving 0 bases unmatched. The DNA of the CDR3 is TGTGCCAGCAGTGAAGGGACAGGGTATGGCTACACCTTC. This translates into CASSEGTGYGYTF.

The chain uses TRBV7-6 and TRBJ2-5, with 7 bases that match TRBD2. This CDR3 has 15 residues. CDR1 is SGHVS, CDR2 FNYEAQ, per germline. The J segment lost 5 bases and the V segment lost 6 bases, leaving 12 bases of the junction unmatched. CDR3 region: CASSPRLAGMETQYF. In DNA form, the CDR3 reads TGTGCCAGCAGTCCCAGACTAGCCGGGATGGAGACCCAGTACTTC.

V gene TRBV19 combines with J gene TRBJ2-1, with D perhaps given as TRBD1 or TRBD2 (5 bases each). CDR3 length: 19 amino acids. Deletions cut 0 bases from V and 2 bases from J, with 20 bases between. The germline V gene encodes CDR1 LNHDA and CDR2 SQIVND (reference sequence). The CDR3 protein is CASSIDGDATNLPYNEQFF. CDR3 DNA sequence: TGTGCCAGTAGTATAGATGGGGACGCAACCAACCTCCCCTACAATGAGCAGTTCTTC.

This clone occurred once. The J gene is TRBJ2-7, the V gene TRBV9; maybe TRBD2 (5 bases). Germline V gene lookup returns CDR1 SGDLS and CDR2 YYNGEE. This CDR3 has 15 amino acids. V was pared by 0 bases and J by 3 bases, with 13 bases between. The CDR3 reads CASSVGGGGSYEQYF. Written as DNA, the CDR3 is TGTGCCAGCAGCGTAGGGGGTGGAGGCAGCTACGAGCAGTACTTC.